The sequence of this T cell receptor (beta chain) was determined in a study of T cell changes during pregnancy in multiple sclerosis. This CDR3 comprises 16 residues. V was clipped by 5 bases and J by 4 bases, with 17 bases between them. Germline V lookup: CDR1 SGHAT, CDR2 FQNNGV. Measured with immunoSEQ multiplex PCR; TCRdb has only the in-frame clones, and not every one. The sample lists around 35,000 clones, around 93% occurring once. The TCR was taken from a female donor in good health, enrolled as a control in a pregnancy study. Source: CD4+ T cells from peripheral blood mononuclear cells, taken in the third trimester of pregnancy. The gene calls are TRBV11-2 and TRBJ2-2; D perhaps matches TRBD1 (5 bases). CDR3 nucleotides: TGTGCCAGCAGCCCCTGGCCAGGGAAGGTCACCGGGGAGCTGTTTTTT. It translates to CASSPWPGKVTGELFF.